The rows below give T cell receptor beta chains drawn from one sample of a study of T cells after yellow fever vaccination. TCRdb reprocessed the 5' RACE reads via MiXCR and lists one record per CDR3 protein. The sample has about 510,000 distinct CDR3 sequences; around a fifth are singletons. Source: PBMCs, taken about 20 days after the first yellow fever vaccination. Receptors were obtained from a man younger than 35 who received the YFV17D yellow fever vaccine. Both conserved end residues are part of each CDR3. D genes are given only for firm matches. The listing skips clone size in some rows; elsewhere it reads once, few, many or a size class.

size,V,D,J,DNA,CDR3
few,TRBV9,NA,TRBJ2-2,TGTGCCAGCAGCGTAGAACCGGGGGTAGGGGAGCTGTTTTTT,CASSVEPGVGELFF
few,TRBV30,TRBD1,TRBJ1-5,TGTGCCTGGAGCCTCGACCAGGGGGATCAGCCCCAGCATTTT,CAWSLDQGDQPQHF
many,TRBV3-1,NA,TRBJ2-4,TGTGCCAGCAGCCAAGCCAGCGGTAACATTCAGTACTTC,CASSQASGNIQYF
few,TRBV18,TRBD1,TRBJ2-7,TGTGCCAGCTCACCACCGTGGACAGGGGGCTCCTACGAGCAGTACTTC,CASSPPWTGGSYEQYF
NA,TRBV29-1,NA,TRBJ2-3,TGCAGCGTTGAAAGGGGAGCAGATACGCAGTATTTT,CSVERGADTQYF
many,TRBV5-1,TRBD1,TRBJ2-2,TGTGCCAGCAGCGGGACAGGGGGTACCGGGGAGCTGTTTTTT,CASSGTGGTGELFF
few,TRBV7-9,NA,TRBJ1-1,TGTGCCAGCAGCTCGGGGGCCGGGACAGAAGCTTTCTTT,CASSSGAGTEAFF
few,TRBV7-6,NA,TRBJ2-3,TGTGCCAGCAGCTCCCGACAGAACACAGATACGCAGTATTTT,CASSSRQNTDTQYF
once,TRBV11-1,NA,TRBJ1-2,TGTGCCAGCAGCTTATCGGGGGGAGAAAACCCCGCCAGCGGAGCCACCTATGGCTACACCTTC,CASSLSGGENPASGATYGYTF
few,TRBV6-1,NA,TRBJ2-3,TGTGCCAGCAGTCCCCTCTTCACAGATACGCAGTATTTT,CASSPLFTDTQYF
NA,TRBV27,TRBD1,TRBJ2-7,TGTGCCAGCAGTCGTATACCGGGACAGAGCTCCTACGAGCAGTACTTC,CASSRIPGQSSYEQYF
NA,TRBV9,TRBD1,TRBJ2-1,TGTGCCAGCAGCGTGGGGGACAGGGGAACCGATGAGCAGTTCTTC,CASSVGDRGTDEQFF
few,TRBV2,NA,TRBJ2-2,TGTGCCAGCAGCCTGGACTACACCGGGGAGCTGTTTTTT,CASSLDYTGELFF
few,TRBV7-2,TRBD2,TRBJ2-7,TGTGCCAGCAGCTTTTCTAGCGGGGGGTACGAGCAGTACTTC,CASSFSSGGYEQYF
NA,TRBV6-1,NA,TRBJ2-1,TGTGCCAGCACCGCGACAGGTATCACTGAGCAGTTCTTC,CASTATGITEQFF
NA,TRBV11-2,TRBD2,TRBJ2-3,TGTGCCAGCAGCACCCCCAGGTCCAGCGGGGGGCCCACAGATACGCAGTATTTT,CASSTPRSSGGPTDTQYF
NA,TRBV12-3/TRBV12-4,NA,TRBJ2-1,TGTGCCAGCAGTCCCCGGGACGGTCGAAATGAGCAGTTCTTC,CASSPRDGRNEQFF
NA,TRBV20-1,NA,TRBJ2-1,TGCAGTGCTAGTGATACGGGCGCGCCTATCCCCAATGAGCAGTTCTTC,CSASDTGAPIPNEQFF
NA,TRBV20-1,TRBD2,TRBJ2-3,TGCAGTGACCGGGGGGGCTTGTATGATACGCAGTATTTT,CSDRGGLYDTQYF
many,TRBV3-1,TRBD2,TRBJ2-7,TGTGCCAGCAACCCGTCGTATAGCGGGGGGCCGCACGAGCAGTACTTC,CASNPSYSGGPHEQYF
few,TRBV12-3/TRBV12-4,NA,TRBJ2-3,TGTGCCAGCAGTTTAGTAAGAGGGTCGGGGCCAGATACGCAGTATTTT,CASSLVRGSGPDTQYF
NA,TRBV20-1,NA,TRBJ1-5,TGCAGTGCTAGCAGGGCAGGCTTAAATCAGCCCCAGCATTTT,CSASRAGLNQPQHF
once,TRBV6-1,NA,TRBJ2-1,TGTGCCAGCAGTGTAAGGACAGCCCATTACAATGAGCAGTTCTTC,CASSVRTAHYNEQFF
few,TRBV5-1,NA,TRBJ1-1,TGCGCCAGCAGCCGCGGTCCACAGGGTGTTTGGACTGAAGCTTTCTTT,CASSRGPQGVWTEAFF
NA,TRBV12-3/TRBV12-4,NA,TRBJ1-5,TGTGCCAGCAGTTTAGGGGGATCGGGGACTCCCACCCCCCAGCATTTT,CASSLGGSGTPTPQHF
NA,TRBV5-6,TRBD2,TRBJ2-5,TGTGCCAGCAGCTTATCGCGTGGGGGAGGGCTCGAGGAGACCCAGTACTTC,CASSLSRGGGLEETQYF
few,TRBV6-1,NA,TRBJ2-5,TGTGCCAGCAATGCCCGGGCGCAAGAGACCCAGTACTTC,CASNARAQETQYF
NA,TRBV20-1,TRBD2,TRBJ2-1,TGCAGTGCTAGAGATAGTGGGATAGCGGGGCTCTACAATGAGCAGTTCTTC,CSARDSGIAGLYNEQFF
few,TRBV4-3,TRBD2,TRBJ2-1,TGCGCCAGCAGCCCACGGGGAGCGGGGTTCTACAATGAGCAGTTCTTC,CASSPRGAGFYNEQFF
NA,TRBV9,TRBD2,TRBJ2-1,TGTGCCAGCAGCACCCTAGCGGGGGGTCCTGGCAATGAGCAGTTCTTC,CASSTLAGGPGNEQFF
NA,TRBV24-1,TRBD1,TRBJ2-3,TGTGCCACCAGTGATTCACCCCACAGGGGGCCGACAGCTACGCAGTATTTT,CATSDSPHRGPTATQYF
NA,TRBV28,NA,TRBJ1-2,TGTGCCAGCAGTTTAGGGGGCGCAGCTAACTATGGCTACACCTTC,CASSLGGAANYGYTF